This T cell receptor beta chain was sequenced in a study of blood T cells in healthy people across ages. General study points: Older individuals had lower TCR beta diversity per million T cells (the decline was roughly linear). Long-lived and aged donors differed, with more naive CD4+ cells and higher diversity in the long-lived. Any changes in expanded clonotypes were possibly confounded, as donor CMV status remained unknown.

After removal of 5 bases from V and 4 bases from J, the junction contained 7 bases not matched to a gene. Germline V gene sequence: CDR1 DFQATT, CDR2 SNEGSKA (reference sequence). This CDR3 is 15 amino acids long. In its sample, this clonotype was seen once. Its antigen is not identified. A second PCR of roughly 7 to 11 cycles used a sample-barcoded 5' primer and a J-beta primer mix. TCRdb called the 5' RACE reads again in MiXCR, with one record for every CDR3 protein. The sample has roughly 860,000 distinct CDR3 sequences, about 59% seen once. The sequence was collected from a man younger than 40 in good health. The rearrangement links TRBV20-1 to TRBJ1-5, with 11 bases identical to TRBD1. The sequenced sample was blood. The DNA for the CDR3 is TGCAGTGCTGGAGGGACAGGGGGGGTGAATCAGCCCCAGCATTTT. It translates to CSAGGTGGVNQPQHF.